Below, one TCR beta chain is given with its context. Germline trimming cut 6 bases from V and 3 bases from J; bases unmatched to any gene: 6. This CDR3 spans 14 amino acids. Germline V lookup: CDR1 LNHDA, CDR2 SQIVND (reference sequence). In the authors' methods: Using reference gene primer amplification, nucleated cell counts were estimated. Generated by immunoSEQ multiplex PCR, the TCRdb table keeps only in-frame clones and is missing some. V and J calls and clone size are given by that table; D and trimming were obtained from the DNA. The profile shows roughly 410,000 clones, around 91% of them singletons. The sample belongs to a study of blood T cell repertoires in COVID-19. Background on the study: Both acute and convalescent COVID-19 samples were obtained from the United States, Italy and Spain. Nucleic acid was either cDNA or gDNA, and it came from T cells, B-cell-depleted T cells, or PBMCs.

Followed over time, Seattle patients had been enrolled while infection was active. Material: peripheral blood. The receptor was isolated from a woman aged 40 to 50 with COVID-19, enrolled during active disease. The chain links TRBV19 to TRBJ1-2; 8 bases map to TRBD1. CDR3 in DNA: TGTGCCAGTAGCCCCGGACAGGGCCACTATGGCTACACCTTC. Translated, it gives CASSPGQGHYGYTF.